The present TCR beta chain was sequenced within a study of human T cells and chemical hapten exposure (dated by TCRdb to 2020 to 2022). At the level of the whole study: For sensitization, 2% DPC in acetone was applied to a roughly 2 cm by roughly 2 cm area of upper inner arm skin. Blood was sampled from patients pre-sensitization (week 0) and at 2, 6 and about 24 weeks after DPC sensitization. This study followed changes in the peripheral blood TCR repertoire in vivo during primary and secondary sensitization of alopecia patients to the hapten diphenylcyclopropenone (DPC). For TCR sequencing, blood came from approximately 29 alopecia patients at anywhere from one to four time points (pre-sensitization, 2, 6 and 24 weeks). The mostly female patient cohort included alopecia areata with under or over 50% scalp involvement, alopecia totalis and alopecia universalis. Throughout the approximately 26-week study period, patients were also given weekly therapeutic DPC doses on the scalp. Libraries were pooled for sequencing, and per-sample TCR yields varied mainly because of small differences in library volumes within the pool. Patch testing was performed on the upper back with Finn chambers containing 0.01% DPC, and the patch tests were scored after 6 days according to International Contact Dermatitis Research Group standards. The paper as a whole reports these results and caveats: All patients had alopecia, a presumed autoimmune disease, so their immune response might differ from that of healthy individuals. Compared with pre-sensitization or healthy control sets, expanded TCRs formed significantly more large CDR3 similarity clusters, which is consistent with antigen-driven responses. Patch test score correlated positively with the number of PT1 expanded TCRs, reaching significance at thresholds 8, 16 and 32 but not at 4. The number of TCRs above 1 in 1000 frequency did not change with DPC sensitization; there was no evidence of global repertoire structure alterations. Repeated subsampling changed both the strength of the expansion versus patch-test correlation and the threshold at which the correlation became significant.

The receptor library was made with RACE. Instrument used: NextSeq 500. Library preparation attached unique molecular identifiers to individual cDNA molecules for quantitative, reproducible TCR counting. For every blood RNA sample, sequencing covered both the TCR alpha and TCR beta chains. On the authors' methods: A median of approximately 96,000 TCRs per sample was observed, with a range of about 20,000 to 750,000. V, J and CDR3 annotation of the TCR reads was carried out using the Decombinator software suite. To make PS versus PT1 abundance plots, every sample was subsampled to the same number of TCRs (28,000). Expanded TCRs were defined as absent before sensitization and observed at least eight times at the 2-week time point. TCRdb reran the public reads through fastp at Q25 and MiXCR, keeping productive beta chains. Duplicate CDR3 protein sequences are folded into a single record with the most common DNA and genes. These V and J calls rely on TCRdb rather than the paper's analysis. This sample is represented by under 450,000 distinct CDR3 sequences; around 6% of them were singletons. In total, the top ten clones hold around 5.8% of the sample.

The CDR3 holds 14 amino acids from the cysteine to the phenylalanine. Here the CDR3 DNA is all that survives: 42 bases in frame from base 1. Deletion took 6 bases off V and 0 bases off J, with a span of 9 bases between the germline ends. CDR1 and CDR2, looked up from the germline V gene (reference sequence), are SEHNR and FQNEAQ. The label giving this sample's time point can be read as: patch test 2, 6 weeks after DPC sensitization. Explained via the paper, the treatment or condition label denotes: therapeutic diphenylcyclopropenone sensitization with weekly scalp DPC. At every patch-test visit, the blood draw took place before the patch test was put on. To be eligible, patients had to be aged 18 to 70, diagnosed with alopecia and judged suitable for DPC therapy, while pregnant patients were excluded. Total RNA was extracted from unfractionated whole blood that had been collected in Tempus Blood RNA tubes.

Details on this clonotype: No antigen is known for it. Base quality data are lacking; no much larger clone is found one base away.

The chain couples TRBV7-9 to TRBJ1-3; the D gene is perhaps TRBD1, from 6 matching bases. The TCR comes from a woman aged 18-29 years with alopecia areata. Some clones in this sample may be carry-over from other donors' samples. Specimen: whole blood, collected in connection with sensitization to the hapten diphenylcyclopropenone (DPC). The CDR3 in this case is CASRPRGSGNTIYF. The nucleotides are TGTGCCAGCAGGCCCAGGGGCTCTGGAAACACCATATATTTT.